These T cell receptor beta chains were read from a single sample in a study of shared clonotypes between healthy human individuals. Method: immunoSEQ multiplex PCR; TCRdb's copy keeps in-frame clones and lacks some. This table has approximately 350,000 clones, around 72% appearing once. Sample: memory CD4+ T cells sorted from blood. Every receptor here comes from a man between 25 and 39 years old in good health. Both conserved end residues are part of each CDR3. The order of the fields is clone size, D gene, V gene, J gene, CDR3 DNA, CDR3 protein. D genes are given only for firm matches. For some rows the clone size is stated as once, few or many, or as a class when expanded; others skip it.

clone size: .
D gene: TRBD1
V gene: TRBV10-3
J gene: TRBJ2-1
CDR3 DNA: TGTGCCATCCTGAGACAGGGGGTAAATCGTGAGCAGTTCTTC
CDR3 protein: CAILRQGVNREQFF

clone size: .
D gene: .
V gene: TRBV7-3
J gene: TRBJ2-7
CDR3 DNA: TGTGCCAGCAGCCCTGGACTCAATTCCTACGAGCAGTACTTC
CDR3 protein: CASSPGLNSYEQYF

clone size: .
D gene: TRBD2
V gene: TRBV7-2
J gene: TRBJ2-3
CDR3 DNA: TGTGCCAGCAGCCCAAGCGGGAGGGCCACAGATACGCAGTATTTT
CDR3 protein: CASSPSGRATDTQYF

clone size: .
D gene: .
V gene: TRBV29-1
J gene: TRBJ2-1
CDR3 DNA: TGCAGCGCCGGGACAAACAATGAGCAGTTCTTC
CDR3 protein: CSAGTNNEQFF

clone size: .
D gene: TRBD1
V gene: TRBV20-1
J gene: TRBJ1-4
CDR3 DNA: TGCAGTGCGCGGACAGGGGAAAAACTGTTTTTT
CDR3 protein: CSARTGEKLFF

clone size: few
D gene: .
V gene: TRBV5-4
J gene: TRBJ2-6
CDR3 DNA: TGTGCCAGCAGCTTGGCCTGGGCCTCTGGGGCCAACGTCCTGACTTTC
CDR3 protein: CASSLAWASGANVLTF

clone size: .
D gene: TRBD2
V gene: TRBV10-2
J gene: TRBJ2-2
CDR3 DNA: TGCGCCAGCAGTGAGTCGGTGTCGGTCGGGAGGGCCCGGTCCGGGGAGCTGTTTTTT
CDR3 protein: CASSESVSVGRARSGELFF

clone size: once
D gene: .
V gene: TRBV5-4
J gene: TRBJ2-7
CDR3 DNA: TGTGCCAGCAGCTTGTCAGGGACCATCTACGAGCAGTACTTC
CDR3 protein: CASSLSGTIYEQYF

clone size: .
D gene: .
V gene: TRBV7-9
J gene: TRBJ1-1
CDR3 DNA: TGTGCCAGCAGCTTGCGGGGAACAGGTGAAGCTTTCTTT
CDR3 protein: CASSLRGTGEAFF

clone size: many
D gene: .
V gene: TRBV20-1
J gene: TRBJ1-4
CDR3 DNA: TGCAGTGCTAGGGTGGGTGAAAAACTGTTTTTT
CDR3 protein: CSARVGEKLFF

clone size: .
D gene: .
V gene: TRBV9
J gene: TRBJ2-7
CDR3 DNA: TGTGCCAGCAGCGTAGGGGGGACACTCCTCGGGGAGCAGTACTTC
CDR3 protein: CASSVGGTLLGEQYF

clone size: many
D gene: .
V gene: TRBV5-5
J gene: TRBJ2-2
CDR3 DNA: TGTGCCAGCAGCTTGTCGCCCGGGGAGCTGTTTTTT
CDR3 protein: CASSLSPGELFF

clone size: .
D gene: TRBD2
V gene: TRBV6-4
J gene: TRBJ2-2
CDR3 DNA: TGTGCCAGCAGTCCCGAAGCGGGAGTAACTACCGGGGAGCTGTTTTTT
CDR3 protein: CASSPEAGVTTGELFF

clone size: .
D gene: .
V gene: TRBV2
J gene: TRBJ1-5
CDR3 DNA: TGTGCCAGCAGACCTCCGTGGGGTATCGATCAGCCCCAGCATTTT
CDR3 protein: CASRPPWGIDQPQHF

clone size: few
D gene: TRBD1
V gene: TRBV28
J gene: TRBJ1-1
CDR3 DNA: TGTGCCAGCAGTTTAACGAACAGGGGAGTCAAGACTTTCTTT
CDR3 protein: CASSLTNRGVKTFF

clone size: many
D gene: .
V gene: TRBV27
J gene: TRBJ1-1
CDR3 DNA: TGTGCCAGCAGTTTACTCCAGGGCCTTAAGAACACTGAAGCTTTCTTT
CDR3 protein: CASSLLQGLKNTEAFF

clone size: .
D gene: TRBD2
V gene: TRBV5-1
J gene: TRBJ2-7
CDR3 DNA: TGCGCCAGCAGCTTGGAACCTACTAGCGGCGAGCAGTACTTC
CDR3 protein: CASSLEPTSGEQYF

clone size: .
D gene: TRBD2
V gene: TRBV7-2
J gene: TRBJ2-2
CDR3 DNA: TGTGCCAGCAGCTCCCGTCGCAGCGGGAGTGGTGGCGGGGAGCTGTTTTTT
CDR3 protein: CASSSRRSGSGGGELFF

clone size: .
D gene: .
V gene: TRBV4-1
J gene: TRBJ2-3
CDR3 DNA: TGCGCCAGCAGCCCAGGACTGCTGAACTCGAACACAGATACGCAGTATTTT
CDR3 protein: CASSPGLLNSNTDTQYF

clone size: .
D gene: .
V gene: TRBV5-1
J gene: TRBJ1-6
CDR3 DNA: TGCGCCAGCAGCTTGGAGGCCTATAATTCACCCCTCCACTTT
CDR3 protein: CASSLEAYNSPLHF

clone size: .
D gene: TRBD1
V gene: TRBV6-6
J gene: TRBJ2-7
CDR3 DNA: TGTGCCAGCAGCCCCACAGGGGATCCCCTCATGGAGCAGTACTTC
CDR3 protein: CASSPTGDPLMEQYF

clone size: .
D gene: .
V gene: TRBV10-2
J gene: TRBJ2-4
CDR3 DNA: TGCGCCAGCAATGATTTCGGGACCTCAGGCAACATTCAGTACTTC
CDR3 protein: CASNDFGTSGNIQYF

clone size: .
D gene: .
V gene: TRBV5-4
J gene: TRBJ2-6
CDR3 DNA: TGTGCCAGCAGCTTGGACCAGGGCCAGCGTTACTCTGGGGCCAACGTCCTGACTTTC
CDR3 protein: CASSLDQGQRYSGANVLTF

clone size: .
D gene: .
V gene: TRBV5-1
J gene: TRBJ2-7
CDR3 DNA: TGCGCCAGCAGCTTGTACCGGGACACCGCCTACGAGCAGTACTTC
CDR3 protein: CASSLYRDTAYEQYF

clone size: .
D gene: .
V gene: TRBV9
J gene: TRBJ2-1
CDR3 DNA: TGTGCCAGCAGCGTAAGTGGGTACAATGAGCAGTTCTTC
CDR3 protein: CASSVSGYNEQFF

clone size: .
D gene: .
V gene: TRBV7-9
J gene: TRBJ2-7
CDR3 DNA: TGTGCCAGCAGCCTCCGAGCAGGGTACGAGCAGTACTTC
CDR3 protein: CASSLRAGYEQYF

clone size: .
D gene: TRBD1
V gene: TRBV18
J gene: TRBJ2-7
CDR3 DNA: TGTGCCAGCTCACCACTCGGACAGGAGAGCTCCTACGAGCAGTACTTC
CDR3 protein: CASSPLGQESSYEQYF

clone size: few
D gene: TRBD1
V gene: TRBV18
J gene: TRBJ1-5
CDR3 DNA: TGTGCCAGCTCACCAAACAGTTTGGGACAGGGGGCGAATCAGCCCCAGCATTTT
CDR3 protein: CASSPNSLGQGANQPQHF

clone size: .
D gene: .
V gene: TRBV6-5
J gene: TRBJ2-1
CDR3 DNA: TGTGCCAGCAGTTTCCGACTCGCCAATGAGCAGTTCTTC
CDR3 protein: CASSFRLANEQFF

clone size: .
D gene: .
V gene: TRBV28
J gene: TRBJ1-1
CDR3 DNA: TGTGCCAGCAGCCTGGACAAATCTGAAGCTTTCTTT
CDR3 protein: CASSLDKSEAFF

clone size: .
D gene: TRBD1
V gene: TRBV18
J gene: TRBJ2-5
CDR3 DNA: TGTGCCAGCTCACCGCCGACAGGGGGATCCCAAGAGACCCAGTACTTC
CDR3 protein: CASSPPTGGSQETQYF

clone size: .
D gene: .
V gene: TRBV9
J gene: TRBJ2-1
CDR3 DNA: TGTGCCAGCAGCGTAGGCCTTACCCTCGAAAGGGAGTTCTTC
CDR3 protein: CASSVGLTLEREFF

clone size: .
D gene: .
V gene: TRBV7-9
J gene: TRBJ2-1
CDR3 DNA: TGTGCCAGCAGCTTAATGGGGGACTCCGACGTAAGGCAGTTCTTC
CDR3 protein: CASSLMGDSDVRQFF

clone size: few
D gene: .
V gene: TRBV10-2
J gene: TRBJ2-5
CDR3 DNA: TGCGCCAGCAGCGATGAAAAGCAGGGGAAAGAGACCCAGTACTTC
CDR3 protein: CASSDEKQGKETQYF

clone size: .
D gene: TRBD1
V gene: TRBV7-2
J gene: TRBJ1-5
CDR3 DNA: TGTGCCAGCAGCTTAGTCACAGGGGGGAATCAGCCCCAGCATTTT
CDR3 protein: CASSLVTGGNQPQHF

clone size: many
D gene: TRBD1
V gene: TRBV5-1
J gene: TRBJ2-5
CDR3 DNA: TGCGCCAGCAGCATGACAGGGGGCACGCAGACCCAGTACTTC
CDR3 protein: CASSMTGGTQTQYF

clone size: .
D gene: .
V gene: TRBV29-1
J gene: TRBJ2-5
CDR3 DNA: TGCAGCCATACAGGGACCGCAGAGACCCAGTACTTC
CDR3 protein: CSHTGTAETQYF

clone size: .
D gene: TRBD2
V gene: TRBV15
J gene: TRBJ2-7
CDR3 DNA: TGTGCCACCAGCAGTTGGGCTAGCGGGGCCTCCTACGAGCAGTACTTC
CDR3 protein: CATSSWASGASYEQYF

clone size: .
D gene: TRBD1
V gene: TRBV2
J gene: TRBJ2-7
CDR3 DNA: TGTGCCTCCGGCGGGGACAGGGGTTACGAGCAGTACTTC
CDR3 protein: CASGGDRGYEQYF

clone size: .
D gene: .
V gene: TRBV7-9
J gene: TRBJ1-4
CDR3 DNA: TGTGCCAGCAGCTTAAGCTCAACTAATGAAAAACTGTTTTTT
CDR3 protein: CASSLSSTNEKLFF

clone size: .
D gene: .
V gene: TRBV5-6
J gene: TRBJ1-1
CDR3 DNA: TGTGCCAGCAGCTTTTATCAGGAAGCTTTCTTT
CDR3 protein: CASSFYQEAFF

clone size: few
D gene: TRBD1
V gene: TRBV15
J gene: TRBJ1-4
CDR3 DNA: TGTGCCACCAGCGGGGGAGGAACAGGGGGCGCGGTACCAAAACTGTTTTTT
CDR3 protein: CATSGGGTGGAVPKLFF

clone size: .
D gene: .
V gene: TRBV6-1
J gene: TRBJ2-7
CDR3 DNA: TGTGCCAGCAGTGAATCCGGGATCTACGAGCAGTACTTC
CDR3 protein: CASSESGIYEQYF

clone size: .
D gene: .
V gene: TRBV7-5
J gene: TRBJ2-6
CDR3 DNA: TGTGCCAGAACAAAGGGGTGTAGACAAAGTCGGGCCAACGTCCTGACTTTC
CDR3 protein: CARTKGCRQSRANVLTF

clone size: .
D gene: .
V gene: TRBV15
J gene: TRBJ2-1
CDR3 DNA: TGTGCCACCAGCAGAGTGGAGAGGGGCTCCTACAATGAGCAGTTCTTC
CDR3 protein: CATSRVERGSYNEQFF

clone size: .
D gene: .
V gene: TRBV10-1
J gene: TRBJ1-1
CDR3 DNA: TGCGCCAGCAGTGAAACGGGTGCGGGGACTGAAGCTTTCTTT
CDR3 protein: CASSETGAGTEAFF

clone size: .
D gene: .
V gene: TRBV2
J gene: TRBJ1-2
CDR3 DNA: TGTGCCAGCAGTGAGAGGGGGGCTAGTTATGGCTACACCTTC
CDR3 protein: CASSERGASYGYTF

clone size: .
D gene: TRBD2
V gene: TRBV7-8
J gene: TRBJ2-2
CDR3 DNA: TGTGCCAGCATGGGACTAGCGGGAGACACCGGGGAGCTGTTTTTT
CDR3 protein: CASMGLAGDTGELFF

clone size: .
D gene: TRBD1
V gene: TRBV10-3
J gene: TRBJ2-3
CDR3 DNA: TGTGCCATCAGTGTGGGGACAGGGGGTCAAGATACGCAGTATTTT
CDR3 protein: CAISVGTGGQDTQYF

clone size: .
D gene: .
V gene: TRBV4-2
J gene: TRBJ2-3
CDR3 DNA: TGTGCCAGCAGCCGCTCCAGGGGATACACAGATACGCAGTATTTT
CDR3 protein: CASSRSRGYTDTQYF

clone size: .
D gene: .
V gene: TRBV9
J gene: TRBJ2-2
CDR3 DNA: TGTGCCAGCAGCGTAGCTACCGGGCAGGAGATCGGGGAGCTGTTTTTT
CDR3 protein: CASSVATGQEIGELFF

clone size: .
D gene: .
V gene: TRBV6-1
J gene: TRBJ1-3
CDR3 DNA: TGTGCCAGCAGTGAGGGGACCCGCTCTGGAAACACCATATATTTT
CDR3 protein: CASSEGTRSGNTIYF